This entry lists 10 T cell receptor beta chains sequenced from one sample in a study of blood T cell repertoires in COVID-19. Some clones are missing from TCRdb's copy, which holds only in-frame ones; the method was immunoSEQ multiplex PCR. This sample carries under 200,000 clones, nearly 90% of them seen once, and the ten largest clones take roughly a fifth. Sample: peripheral blood. The receptors shown here come from a man aged 55-75 years with active or convalescent COVID-19.

The CDR3, as DNA: TGTGCCAGCAGCGTAGTCGGGAGATTTATCGATACGCAGTATTTT. Encoded protein: CASSVVGRFIDTQYF. The chain employs TRBV9 and TRBJ2-3; weak D call: TRBD2 (6 bases). Germline-derived CDR1 and CDR2 are SGDLS and YYNGEE. The CDR3 loop spans 15 amino acids. Between the trimmed V and J ends, which lost 0 bases and 6 bases, there was a span of 14 bases.

This clone was observed a few times. V and J are TRBV9 and TRBJ2-1; 7 nucleotides match TRBD2. Germline V gene sequence: CDR1 SGDLS, CDR2 YYNGEE. CDR3 size: 15 residues. V lost 4 bases and J lost 8; bases outside the gene matches: 12. CDR3 loop: CASSPRPGTIHEQFF. In DNA form, the CDR3 reads TGTGCCAGCAGCCCCCGTCCAGGGACTATCCATGAGCAGTTCTTC.

This chain links TRBV30 with TRBJ1-4, with 7 bases aligning to TRBD1. Germline-derived CDR1 and CDR2 are GTSNPN and SVGIG (reference sequence). The CDR3 loop spans 15 amino acids. Germline trimming cut 3 bases from V and 3 bases from J; bases unmatched to any gene: 7. CDR3 nucleotide sequence: TGTGCCTGGAGCAGGAGACAGGGACCTAATGAAAAACTGTTTTTT. Translated, it gives CAWSRRQGPNEKLFF.

The chain links TRBV19 to TRBJ1-1; D is undetermined. CDR1 is LNHDA, CDR2 SQIVND, per germline (reference sequence). The CDR3 is 13 amino acids. V was clipped by 6 bases and J by 4 bases, with 12 bases between them. The CDR3 protein is CASRRERSTEAFF. CDR3 DNA sequence: TGTGCCAGTAGACGGGAACGGTCCACTGAAGCTTTCTTT.

This chain links TRBV14 with TRBJ1-3; a possible D gene is TRBD1 (6 bases). Germline CDR1 is SGHDN and CDR2 is FVKESK. The CDR3 contains 19 residues. Trimming pared 4 bases from V and 0 bases from J, leaving 22 bases between. The CDR3: CASSLGANSGQPSGNTIYF. As DNA, the CDR3 is TGTGCCAGCAGCCTAGGGGCGAATAGTGGACAGCCCTCTGGAAACACCATATATTTT.

This chain's CDR3 is CASSLGDRFYGYTF. The CDR3 nucleotides read TGTGCCAGCAGCTTAGGTGACAGGTTCTATGGCTACACCTTC. The chain has TRBV7-8 and TRBJ1-2, with D perhaps matching TRBD1 (6 bases). The CDR3 totals 14 residues. Germline V gene lookup returns CDR1 SGHVS and CDR2 FQNEAQ. V was pared by 1 base and J by 4 bases, with 10 bases between. Complete variable domain (other parts from reference TRBV7-8 and TRBJ1-2): GAGVSQSPRYKVAKRGQDVALRCDPISGHVSLFWYQQALGQGPEFLTYFQNEAQLDKSGLPSDRFFAERPEGSVSTLKIQRTQQEDSAVYLCASSLGDRFYGYTFGSGTRLTVV.

This sequence joins TRBV24-1 and TRBJ1-5; possibly TRBD1 for D (5 bases). Trimming removed 7 bases at V and 1 base at J, with 7 bases between. The V gene's germline CDR1 is KGHDR and CDR2 SFDVKD. This CDR3 is built from 13 residues. The CDR3 DNA follows: TGTGCCACCAGAGACAGCAGCAATCAGCCCCAGCATTTT. This encodes CATRDSSNQPQHF.

V gene TRBV7-9 combines with J gene TRBJ1-6; D is perhaps TRBD1 (5 bases). Deletions cut 1 base from V and 5 bases from J, with 9 bases between. The CDR3 totals 15 residues. Germline loops: CDR1 SEHNR, CDR2 FQNEAQ (reference sequence). The CDR3 loop is CASSLGQNNNSPLHF. CDR3 nucleotides: TGTGCCAGCAGCTTAGGACAGAACAATAATTCACCCCTCCACTTT.

The chain links TRBV6-1 to TRBJ2-6, with 8 bases aligning to TRBD1. V lost 0 bases to trimming and J lost 2 bases; unmatched junction nucleotides: 3. The CDR3 extends over 17 amino acids. Germline CDR1 and CDR2: MNHNS and SASEGT. Written as DNA, the CDR3 is TGTGCCAGCAGTGAAGCGTCACAGGGGGCTGGGGCCAACGTCCTGACTTTC. The encoded protein is CASSEASQGAGANVLTF.

V and J are TRBV10-1 and TRBJ1-5, with D possibly matching TRBD1 (6 bases). V lost 10 bases and J lost 5, with 6 bases in between. Germline-derived CDR1 and CDR2 are WNHNN and SYGVQD (reference sequence). The CDR3 contains 10 residues. The CDR3 here is CATGDQPQHF. CDR3 DNA sequence: TGCGCCACAGGGGATCAGCCCCAGCATTTT.